This TCR beta chain was documented in a study of T cell responses to AZD1222 COVID-19 vaccine. General study findings and limits: Among the donors, most were white British and more were female, and clonal diversity was possibly underestimated.

This clone was counted once. The antigen is undetermined. The CDR3 spans 16 residues. Germline V gene lookup returns CDR1 SGHNT and CDR2 YYREEE (reference sequence). With V trimmed by 2 bases and J by 4 bases, 8 bases remained unmatched. The protocol was immunoSEQ multiplex PCR, while the TCRdb copy is restricted to in-frame clones and leaves out a portion. The sample includes 100,000 or so clones, about 90% of them seen just once. Sequenced here: peripheral blood, sampled on day 0 of AZD1222 vaccination. The sequence was obtained from an adult in good health. This chain joins TRBV5-4 and TRBJ2-7, with 11 bases lining up with TRBD2. DNA of the CDR3: TGTGCCAGCAGCTTCCTTCTAGCGGGAGGTCGGTACGAGCAGTACTTC. Protein product: CASSFLLAGGRYEQYF.